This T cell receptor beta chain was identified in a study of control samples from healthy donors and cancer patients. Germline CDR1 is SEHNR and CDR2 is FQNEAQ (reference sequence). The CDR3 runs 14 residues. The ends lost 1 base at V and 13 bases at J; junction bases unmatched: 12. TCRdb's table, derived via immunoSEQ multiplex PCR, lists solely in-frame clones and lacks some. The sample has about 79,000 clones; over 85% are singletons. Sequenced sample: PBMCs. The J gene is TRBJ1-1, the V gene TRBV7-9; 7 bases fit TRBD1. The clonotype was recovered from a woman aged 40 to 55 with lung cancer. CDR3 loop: CASSLGGGRGKCFF. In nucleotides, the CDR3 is TGTGCCAGCAGCTTAGGCGGGGGCAGGGGGAAATGTTTCTTT.